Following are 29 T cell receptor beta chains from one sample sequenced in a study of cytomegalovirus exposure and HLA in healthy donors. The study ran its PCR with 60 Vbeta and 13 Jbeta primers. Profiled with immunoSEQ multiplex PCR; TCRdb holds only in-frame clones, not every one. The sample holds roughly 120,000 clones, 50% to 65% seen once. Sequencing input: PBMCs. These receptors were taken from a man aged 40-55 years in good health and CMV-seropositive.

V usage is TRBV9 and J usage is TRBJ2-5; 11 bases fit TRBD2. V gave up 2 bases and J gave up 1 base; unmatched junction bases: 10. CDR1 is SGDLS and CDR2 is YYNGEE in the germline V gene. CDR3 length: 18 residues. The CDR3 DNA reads TGTGCCAGCAGCGTCGGGCTAGCGGGGGGCCTATTCCAAGAGACCCAGTACTTC. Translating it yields CASSVGLAGGLFQETQYF.

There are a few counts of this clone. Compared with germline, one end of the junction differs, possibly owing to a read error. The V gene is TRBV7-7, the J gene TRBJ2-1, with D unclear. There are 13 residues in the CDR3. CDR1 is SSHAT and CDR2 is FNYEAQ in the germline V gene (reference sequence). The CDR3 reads CASSLTAYNEQFF. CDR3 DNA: TGTGCTAGCAGCTTAACAGCCTACAATGAGCAGTTCTTC.

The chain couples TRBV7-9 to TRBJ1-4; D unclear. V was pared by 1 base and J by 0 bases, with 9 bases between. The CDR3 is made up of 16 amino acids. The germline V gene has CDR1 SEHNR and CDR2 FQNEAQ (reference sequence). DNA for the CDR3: TGTGCCAGCAGCTTAGTGTCGGGTACAACTAATGAAAAACTGTTTTTT. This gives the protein CASSLVSGTTNEKLFF.

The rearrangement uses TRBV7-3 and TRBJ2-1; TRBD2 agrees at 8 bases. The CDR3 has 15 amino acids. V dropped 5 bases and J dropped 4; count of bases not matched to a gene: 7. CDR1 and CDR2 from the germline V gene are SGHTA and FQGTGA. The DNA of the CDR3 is TGTGCCAGCAGCGACACTAGCGGACGATACAATGAGCAGTTCTTC. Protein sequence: CASSDTSGRYNEQFF.

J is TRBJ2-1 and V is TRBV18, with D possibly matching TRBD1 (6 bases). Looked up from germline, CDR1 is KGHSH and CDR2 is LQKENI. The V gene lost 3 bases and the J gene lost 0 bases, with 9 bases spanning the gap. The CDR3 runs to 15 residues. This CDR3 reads CASSPSDSSYNEQFF. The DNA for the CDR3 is TGTGCCAGCTCACCGTCGGACAGCTCCTACAATGAGCAGTTCTTC. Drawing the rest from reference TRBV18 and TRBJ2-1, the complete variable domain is NAGVMQNPRHLVRRRGQEARLRCSPMKGHSHVYWYRQLPEEGLKFMVYLQKENIIDESGMPKERFSAEFPKEGPSILRIQQVVRGDSAAYFCASSPSDSSYNEQFFGPGTRLTVL.

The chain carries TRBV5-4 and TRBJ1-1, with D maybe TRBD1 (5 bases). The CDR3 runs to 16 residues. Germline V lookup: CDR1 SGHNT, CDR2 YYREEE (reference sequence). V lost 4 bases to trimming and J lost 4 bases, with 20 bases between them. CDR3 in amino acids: CASSPFRQNGGTEAFF. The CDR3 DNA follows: TGTGCCAGCAGCCCTTTTCGACAGAACGGCGGCACTGAAGCTTTCTTT.

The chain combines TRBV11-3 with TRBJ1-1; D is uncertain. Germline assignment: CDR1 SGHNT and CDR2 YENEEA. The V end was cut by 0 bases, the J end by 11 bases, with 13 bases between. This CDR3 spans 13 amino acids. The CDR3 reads CASSLDNGREAFF. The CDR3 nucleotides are TGTGCCAGCAGCTTAGATAACGGCCGGGAGGCTTTCTTT.

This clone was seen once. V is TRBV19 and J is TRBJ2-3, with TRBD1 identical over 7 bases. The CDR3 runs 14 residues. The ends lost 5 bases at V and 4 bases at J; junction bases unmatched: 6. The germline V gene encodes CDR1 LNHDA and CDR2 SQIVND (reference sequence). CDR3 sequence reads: CASSSSQGADTQYF. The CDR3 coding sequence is TGTGCCAGTAGTTCTAGTCAGGGGGCAGATACGCAGTATTTT. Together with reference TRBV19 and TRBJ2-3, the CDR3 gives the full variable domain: DGGITQSPKYLFRKEGQNVTLSCEQNLNHDAMYWYRQDPGQGLRLIYYSQIVNDFQKGDIAEGYSVSREKKESFPLTVTSAQKNPTAFYLCASSSSQGADTQYFGPGTRLTVL.

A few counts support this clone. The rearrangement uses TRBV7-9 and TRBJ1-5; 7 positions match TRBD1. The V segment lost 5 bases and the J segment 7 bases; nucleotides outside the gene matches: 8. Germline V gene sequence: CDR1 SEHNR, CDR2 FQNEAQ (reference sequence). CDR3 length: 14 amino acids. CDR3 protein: CASSRTGPGQPQHF. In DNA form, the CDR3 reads TGTGCCAGCAGCAGGACAGGCCCTGGGCAGCCCCAGCATTTT.

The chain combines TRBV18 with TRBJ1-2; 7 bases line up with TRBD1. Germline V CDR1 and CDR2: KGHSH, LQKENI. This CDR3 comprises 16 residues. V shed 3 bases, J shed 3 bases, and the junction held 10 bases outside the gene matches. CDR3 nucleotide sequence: TGTGCCAGCTCACCCGTAAACAGGGGTTCGGACTATGGCTACACCTTC. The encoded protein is CASSPVNRGSDYGYTF.

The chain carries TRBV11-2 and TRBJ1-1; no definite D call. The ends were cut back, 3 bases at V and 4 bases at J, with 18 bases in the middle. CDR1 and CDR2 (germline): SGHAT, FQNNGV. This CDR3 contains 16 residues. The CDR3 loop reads CASSFHLEDPSTEAFF. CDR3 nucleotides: TGTGCCAGCAGCTTCCATCTGGAGGATCCGAGCACTGAAGCTTTCTTT.

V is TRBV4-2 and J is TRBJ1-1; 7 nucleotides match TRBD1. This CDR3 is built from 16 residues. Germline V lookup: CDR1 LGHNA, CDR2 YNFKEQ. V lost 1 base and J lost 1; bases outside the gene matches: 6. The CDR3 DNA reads TGTGCCAGCAGCCAAGTAACAGGGGCCTGGAACACTGAAGCTTTCTTT. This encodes CASSQVTGAWNTEAFF.

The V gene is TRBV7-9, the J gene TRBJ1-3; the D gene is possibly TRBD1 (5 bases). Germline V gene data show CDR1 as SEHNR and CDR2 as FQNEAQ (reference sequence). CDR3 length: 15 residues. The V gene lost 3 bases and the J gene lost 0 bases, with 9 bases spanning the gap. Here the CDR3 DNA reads TGTGCCAGCAGCTTCACAGGCGTCTCTGGAAACACCATATATTTT. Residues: CASSFTGVSGNTIYF.

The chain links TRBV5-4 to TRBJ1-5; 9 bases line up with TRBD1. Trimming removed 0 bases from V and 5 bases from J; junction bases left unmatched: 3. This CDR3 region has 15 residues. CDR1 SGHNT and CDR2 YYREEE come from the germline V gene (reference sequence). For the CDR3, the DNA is TGTGCCAGCAGCTTGGGGGGACAGGGCGATCAGCCCCAGCATTTT. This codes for CASSLGGQGDQPQHF. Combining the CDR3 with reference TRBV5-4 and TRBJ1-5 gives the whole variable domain ETGVTQSPTHLIKTRGQQVTLRCSSQSGHNTVSWYQQALGQGPQFIFQYYREEENGRGNFPPRFSGLQFPNYSSELNVNALELDDSALYLCASSLGGQGDQPQHFGDGTRLSIL.

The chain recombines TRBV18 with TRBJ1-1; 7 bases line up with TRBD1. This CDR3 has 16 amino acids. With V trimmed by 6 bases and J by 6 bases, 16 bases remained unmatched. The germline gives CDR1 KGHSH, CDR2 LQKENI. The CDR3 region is CASSFRGPTHLPEAFF. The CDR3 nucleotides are TGTGCCAGCTCGTTTAGGGGGCCTACACACCTCCCTGAAGCTTTCTTT. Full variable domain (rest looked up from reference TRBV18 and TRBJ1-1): NAGVMQNPRHLVRRRGQEARLRCSPMKGHSHVYWYRQLPEEGLKFMVYLQKENIIDESGMPKERFSAEFPKEGPSILRIQQVVRGDSAAYFCASSFRGPTHLPEAFFGQGTRLTVV.

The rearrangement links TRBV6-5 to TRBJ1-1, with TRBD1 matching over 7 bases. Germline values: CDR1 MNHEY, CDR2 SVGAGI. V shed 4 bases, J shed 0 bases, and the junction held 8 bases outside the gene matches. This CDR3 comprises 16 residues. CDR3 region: CASSFQGDGVNTEAFF. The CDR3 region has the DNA TGTGCCAGCAGTTTCCAGGGGGACGGGGTGAACACTGAAGCTTTCTTT.

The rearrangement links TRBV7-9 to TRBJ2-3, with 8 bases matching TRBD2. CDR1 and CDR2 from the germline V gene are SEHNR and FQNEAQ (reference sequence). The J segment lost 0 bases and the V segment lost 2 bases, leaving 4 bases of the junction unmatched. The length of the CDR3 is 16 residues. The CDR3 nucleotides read TGTGCCAGCAGCTTATCAGCGGGAGTAAGCACAGATACGCAGTATTTT. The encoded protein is CASSLSAGVSTDTQYF.

Here the CDR3 DNA reads TGTGCCATCAGTCAGGGACAATCCACAGATACGCAGTATTTT. Amino acids: CAISQGQSTDTQYF. V gene TRBV10-3 combines with J gene TRBJ2-3, with D maybe TRBD1 (6 bases). This CDR3 is built from 14 residues. The germline CDR1 and CDR2 sequences are ENHRY and SYGVKD. V shed 5 bases and J shed 2 bases, with 11 bases lying between them.

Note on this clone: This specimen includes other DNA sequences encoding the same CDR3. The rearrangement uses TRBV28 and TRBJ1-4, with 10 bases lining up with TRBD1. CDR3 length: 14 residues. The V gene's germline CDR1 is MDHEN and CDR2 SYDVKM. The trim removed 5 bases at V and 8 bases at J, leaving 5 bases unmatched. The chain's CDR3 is CASSKGQGREKLFF. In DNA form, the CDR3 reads TGTGCCAGCAGTAAGGGACAGGGGAGAGAAAAACTGTTTTTT. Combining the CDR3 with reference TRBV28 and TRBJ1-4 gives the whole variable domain DVKVTQSSRYLVKRTGEKVFLECVQDMDHENMFWYRQDPGLGLRLIYFSYDVKMKEKGDIPEGYSVSREKKERFSLILESASTNQTSMYLCASSKGQGREKLFFGSGTQLSVL.

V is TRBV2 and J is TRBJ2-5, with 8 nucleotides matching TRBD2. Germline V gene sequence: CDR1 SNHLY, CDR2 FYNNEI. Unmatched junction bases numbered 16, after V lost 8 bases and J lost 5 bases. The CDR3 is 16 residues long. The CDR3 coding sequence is TGTGCCAGCGTGATAGGCCCGGGACTAGTCGATGAGACCCAGTACTTC. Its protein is CASVIGPGLVDETQYF.

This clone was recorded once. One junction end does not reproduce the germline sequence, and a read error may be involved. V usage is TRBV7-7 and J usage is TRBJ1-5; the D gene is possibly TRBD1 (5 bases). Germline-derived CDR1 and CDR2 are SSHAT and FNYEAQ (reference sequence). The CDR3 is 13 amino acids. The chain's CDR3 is CASSPGIGQPQHF. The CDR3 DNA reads TGTGCTAGCAGCCCAGGGATTGGGCAGCCCCAGCATTTT.

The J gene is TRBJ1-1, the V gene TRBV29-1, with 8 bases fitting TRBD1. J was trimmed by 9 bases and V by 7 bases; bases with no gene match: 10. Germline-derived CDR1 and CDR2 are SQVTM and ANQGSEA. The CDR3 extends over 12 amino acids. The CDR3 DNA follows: TGCAGCGCCCCAGGACAGGGAATTCAAGCTTTCTTT. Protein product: CSAPGQGIQAFF. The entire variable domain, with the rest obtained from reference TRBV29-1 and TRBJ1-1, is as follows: SAVISQKPSRDICQRGTSLTIQCQVDSQVTMMFWYRQQPGQSLTLIATANQGSEATYESGFVIDKFPISRPNLTFSTLTVSNMSPEDSSIYLCSAPGQGIQAFFGQGTRLTVV.

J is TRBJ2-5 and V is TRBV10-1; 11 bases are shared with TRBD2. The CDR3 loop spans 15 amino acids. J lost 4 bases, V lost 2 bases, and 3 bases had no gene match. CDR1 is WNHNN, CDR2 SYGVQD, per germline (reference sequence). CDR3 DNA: TGCGCCAGCAGTGAGACTAGCGGGGGAGCAGAGACCCAGTACTTC. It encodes CASSETSGGAETQYF.

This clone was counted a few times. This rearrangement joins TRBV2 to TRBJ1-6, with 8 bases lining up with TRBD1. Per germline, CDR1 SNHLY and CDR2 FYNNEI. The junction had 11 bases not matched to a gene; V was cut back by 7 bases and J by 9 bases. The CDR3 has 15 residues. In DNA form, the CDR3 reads TGTGCCAGCACCCCGGACAGGGTTTCGAGTTCACCCCTCCACTTT. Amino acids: CASTPDRVSSSPLHF.

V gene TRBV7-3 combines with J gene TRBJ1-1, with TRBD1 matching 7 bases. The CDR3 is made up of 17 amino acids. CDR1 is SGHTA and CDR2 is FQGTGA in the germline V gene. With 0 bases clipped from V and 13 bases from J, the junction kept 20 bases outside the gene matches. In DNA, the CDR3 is TGTGCCAGCAGCTTAACCTTCGACAGGGCCTTCTTAACGAAGCTTTTCTTT. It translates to CASSLTFDRAFLTKLFF.

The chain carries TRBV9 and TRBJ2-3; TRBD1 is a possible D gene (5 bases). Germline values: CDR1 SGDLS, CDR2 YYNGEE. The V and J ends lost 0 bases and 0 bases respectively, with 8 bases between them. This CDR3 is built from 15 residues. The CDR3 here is CASSVGGASTDTQYF. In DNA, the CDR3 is TGTGCCAGCAGCGTAGGTGGGGCTAGCACAGATACGCAGTATTTT.

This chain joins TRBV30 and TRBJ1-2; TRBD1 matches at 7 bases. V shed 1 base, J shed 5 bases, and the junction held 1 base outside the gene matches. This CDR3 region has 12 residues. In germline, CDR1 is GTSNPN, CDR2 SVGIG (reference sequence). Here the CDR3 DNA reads TGTGCCTGGAGTGCAGGGGGGTATGGCTACACCTTC. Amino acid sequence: CAWSAGGYGYTF.

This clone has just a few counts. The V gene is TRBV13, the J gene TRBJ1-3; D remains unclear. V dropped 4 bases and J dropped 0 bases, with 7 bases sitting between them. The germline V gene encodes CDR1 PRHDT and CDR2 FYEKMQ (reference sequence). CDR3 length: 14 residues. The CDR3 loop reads CASSWPASGNTIYF. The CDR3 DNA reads TGTGCCAGCAGCTGGCCCGCCTCTGGAAACACCATATATTTT.

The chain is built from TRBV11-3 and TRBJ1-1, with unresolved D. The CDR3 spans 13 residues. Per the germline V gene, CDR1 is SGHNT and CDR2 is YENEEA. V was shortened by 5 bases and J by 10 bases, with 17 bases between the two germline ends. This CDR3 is CASSPGTTSAAFF. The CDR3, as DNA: TGTGCCAGCAGCCCAGGTACCACCTCGGCAGCTTTCTTT. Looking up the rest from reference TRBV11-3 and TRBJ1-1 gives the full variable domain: EAGVVQSPRYKIIEKKQPVAFWCNPISGHNTLYWYLQNLGQGPELLIRYENEEAVDDSQLPKDRFSAERLKGVDSTLKIQPAELGDSAVYLCASSPGTTSAAFFGQGTRLTVV.